This is a list of T cell receptor beta chains from one sample in a study of T-cell memory formation after mild COVID-19. A single record per CDR3 protein comes from TCRdb applying MiXCR to the 5' RACE reads. The data hold hundreds of thousands of distinct CDR3 sequences, with about a fifth observed a single time. The sequenced material came from PBMCs or a T cell subset sorted from them (not recorded which). These receptor sequences come from an adult woman who had mild COVID-19 (a few samples of this study predate the infection). Cell type and time point are not known. Both conserved end residues are part of each CDR3. Fields, in order: CDR3 DNA, CDR3 protein, D gene, clone size, V gene, J gene. A D gene is named only where the DNA matches it firmly. Expanded clones get a size class; other rows say once, few or many, or leave the size out.

cdr3_nt: TGTGCCAGCAGCTTGGGAGCGGCAGGGAAACTCAATGAGCAGTTCTTC; cdr3_aa: CASSLGAAGKLNEQFF; d_call: .; clone_size: few; v_call: TRBV5-6; j_call: TRBJ2-1
cdr3_nt: TGTGCCAGCAGCCACGCCGCCGAGCAGTACTTC; cdr3_aa: CASSHAAEQYF; d_call: .; clone_size: few; v_call: TRBV14; j_call: TRBJ2-7
cdr3_nt: TGTGCCAGCAGTCGACTAGCGGGGGACTTCTACAATGAGCAGTTCTTC; cdr3_aa: CASSRLAGDFYNEQFF; d_call: TRBD2; clone_size: few; v_call: TRBV27; j_call: TRBJ2-1
cdr3_nt: TGTGCCAGCAGCCGGATTCCCGAAGACTATAATTCACCCCTCCACTTT; cdr3_aa: CASSRIPEDYNSPLHF; d_call: .; clone_size: few; v_call: TRBV7-8; j_call: TRBJ1-6
cdr3_nt: TGTGCCAGCAGTCCTGGGCCGAGGAATCAGCCCCAGCATTTT; cdr3_aa: CASSPGPRNQPQHF; d_call: .; clone_size: few; v_call: TRBV12-3/TRBV12-4; j_call: TRBJ1-5
cdr3_nt: TGTGCCAGCAGCCAAGAATCCCAATGGGCGGGAGTACTTCATGGGGCCAACGTCCTGACTTTC; cdr3_aa: CASSQESQWAGVLHGANVLTF; d_call: TRBD2; clone_size: .; v_call: TRBV3-1; j_call: TRBJ2-6
cdr3_nt: TGTGCCAGCAGCTCTGGACAGGGGGAATGGGGCGTGTTTTTT; cdr3_aa: CASSSGQGEWGVFF; d_call: TRBD1; clone_size: few; v_call: TRBV7-6; j_call: TRBJ1-4
cdr3_nt: TGTGCCAGCAGCTTAATGTCAGGGGGAATAGAAGCTTTCTTT; cdr3_aa: CASSLMSGGIEAFF; d_call: TRBD1; clone_size: few; v_call: TRBV7-9; j_call: TRBJ1-1
cdr3_nt: TGTGCCAGCAGCGTAGCCGGGACAGGGGTTTACGAGCAGTACTTC; cdr3_aa: CASSVAGTGVYEQYF; d_call: TRBD1; clone_size: .; v_call: TRBV9; j_call: TRBJ2-7
cdr3_nt: TGTGCCAGCAGTGCAAACCGGGACAGGGTCCCTGAAGCTTTCTTT; cdr3_aa: CASSANRDRVPEAFF; d_call: TRBD1; clone_size: .; v_call: TRBV12-3/TRBV12-4; j_call: TRBJ1-1
cdr3_nt: TGTGCTAGTGGTTTGGTACCCACTGAAGCTTTCTTT; cdr3_aa: CASGLVPTEAFF; d_call: .; clone_size: few; v_call: TRBV12-5; j_call: TRBJ1-1
cdr3_nt: TGTGCCATTCAACAGGGGATTAATGAAAAACTGTTTTTT; cdr3_aa: CAIQQGINEKLFF; d_call: TRBD1; clone_size: few; v_call: TRBV7-9; j_call: TRBJ1-4
cdr3_nt: TGTGCCTGGAAGATACTCGGGGCGAACACTGAAGCTTTCTTT; cdr3_aa: CAWKILGANTEAFF; d_call: .; clone_size: .; v_call: TRBV30; j_call: TRBJ1-1
cdr3_nt: TGTGCCAGCAGCAGCCCGGGACTAGCGGGGGGCCGCTCTTACAATGAGCAGTTCTTC; cdr3_aa: CASSSPGLAGGRSYNEQFF; d_call: TRBD2; clone_size: .; v_call: TRBV7-8; j_call: TRBJ2-1
cdr3_nt: TGTGCCAGCAGCTTAGAGAGGTCGCTTGAGCAGTTCTTC; cdr3_aa: CASSLERSLEQFF; d_call: .; clone_size: few; v_call: TRBV13; j_call: TRBJ2-1
cdr3_nt: TGTGCCACCAGTGACCGGACAGGGTCCGTGGACATCTATACGCAGTATTTT; cdr3_aa: CATSDRTGSVDIYTQYF; d_call: TRBD1; clone_size: .; v_call: TRBV24-1; j_call: TRBJ2-3
cdr3_nt: TGCAGTGCTGTAGCGGGAGGGCCGCTCGCGAACACCGGGGAGCTGTTTTTT; cdr3_aa: CSAVAGGPLANTGELFF; d_call: TRBD2; clone_size: .; v_call: TRBV20-1; j_call: TRBJ2-2
cdr3_nt: TGTGCCAGCAGTTTAAGCCCGATCTACCCGGTCAACGAGCAGTACTTC; cdr3_aa: CASSLSPIYPVNEQYF; d_call: .; clone_size: .; v_call: TRBV27; j_call: TRBJ2-7
cdr3_nt: TGTGCCAGCAGCTTTGGGGGGGACCGTGAGAATGAGCAGTTCTTC; cdr3_aa: CASSFGGDRENEQFF; d_call: TRBD2; clone_size: few; v_call: TRBV5-4; j_call: TRBJ2-1
cdr3_nt: TGCGCCAGCAGCTCCCACGCCTCGGATGGAAACACCATATATTTT; cdr3_aa: CASSSHASDGNTIYF; d_call: .; clone_size: .; v_call: TRBV4-3; j_call: TRBJ1-3
cdr3_nt: TGTGCCAGCATGGGGATAGGGACACCCTCGGAGACCCAGTACTTC; cdr3_aa: CASMGIGTPSETQYF; d_call: .; clone_size: .; v_call: TRBV27; j_call: TRBJ2-5
cdr3_nt: TGTGCCAGCTCACCAAGTTCCAGGCCCTACTTTAATAGCAATCAGCCCCAGCATTTT; cdr3_aa: CASSPSSRPYFNSNQPQHF; d_call: .; clone_size: few; v_call: TRBV18; j_call: TRBJ1-5
cdr3_nt: TGTGCCAGCAGCTTAGCTTGGACTAGCGGAGGGGAAGAGACCCAGTACTTC; cdr3_aa: CASSLAWTSGGEETQYF; d_call: TRBD2; clone_size: few; v_call: TRBV7-6; j_call: TRBJ2-5
cdr3_nt: TGTGCCACCAGTGATTTGGGACAGGGGTCTGGCTACACCTTC; cdr3_aa: CATSDLGQGSGYTF; d_call: TRBD1; clone_size: few; v_call: TRBV24-1; j_call: TRBJ1-2
cdr3_nt: TGCAGTGCCCAATCCTTAACAAAGCGGTACGAGCAGTACTTC; cdr3_aa: CSAQSLTKRYEQYF; d_call: .; clone_size: few; v_call: TRBV20-1; j_call: TRBJ2-7
cdr3_nt: TGTGCCAGCAGTGAAGATGGACAGAGCTCCTACGAGCAGTACTTC; cdr3_aa: CASSEDGQSSYEQYF; d_call: .; clone_size: few; v_call: TRBV2; j_call: TRBJ2-7
cdr3_nt: TGTGCCAGCAGTTCGCCGGTAGTAGGCACAGATACGCAGTATTTT; cdr3_aa: CASSSPVVGTDTQYF; d_call: .; clone_size: few; v_call: TRBV27; j_call: TRBJ2-3
cdr3_nt: TGTGCCAGCACCTACCAGGAACCTGCGGCCTTGAACACTGAAGCTTTCTTT; cdr3_aa: CASTYQEPAALNTEAFF; d_call: .; clone_size: .; v_call: TRBV12-3/TRBV12-4; j_call: TRBJ1-1
cdr3_nt: TGTGCCAGCAGCCCCCCCCTAGCGGGAGAAGATACGCAGTATTTT; cdr3_aa: CASSPPLAGEDTQYF; d_call: TRBD2; clone_size: .; v_call: TRBV7-2; j_call: TRBJ2-3